The source of this TCR beta chain is a study of T cell responses to AZD1222 COVID-19 vaccine. General study points: In the spike-specific TCR repertoire, nearly half reportedly target unmutated variant regions.

This clone was recorded only once. Its specificity is unknown. V gave up 5 bases and J gave up 7 bases, with 17 bases separating them. Germline-derived CDR1 and CDR2 are SGHAT and FQDESV (reference sequence). This CDR3 spans 15 amino acids. Libraries were prepared by immunoSEQ multiplex PCR; TCRdb keeps only in-frame clonotypes and omits some of them. The table shows 100,000 to 150,000 clones, with about 85% occurring only once. This receptor was obtained from an adult who received the AZD1222 COVID-19 vaccine. The chain is built from TRBV11-1 and TRBJ2-2; TRBD1 might be the D (6 bases). The material sequenced was peripheral blood, taken 28 days after the second AZD1222 dose. The DNA of the CDR3 is TGTGCCAGCAGCACCTCAGGGGCTCGGGTCGGGGAGCTGTTTTTT. Translating it yields CASSTSGARVGELFF.